What follows are 20 T cell receptor beta chains derived from one specimen sequenced in a study of control samples from healthy donors and cancer patients. The data were produced by immunoSEQ multiplex PCR, yet TCRdb's version contains in-frame clones alone and is incomplete. The sample gives 50,000 to 65,000 clones, 85% to 95% of which show up once; around 0.9% is in the top ten. Input material: PBMCs. These receptor sequences come from a man aged 30 to 45 with colorectal cancer.

This chain connects TRBV6-5 to TRBJ2-1; TRBD1 might be the D (6 bases). The CDR3 runs to 14 residues. CDR1 MNHEY and CDR2 SVGAGI come from the germline V gene. Trimming took off 6 bases at V and 1 base at J, with 10 bases between the two ends. CDR3 nucleotide sequence: TGTGCCAGCAGAGGAGGACAGTCCTACAATGAGCAGTTCTTC. This translates into CASRGGQSYNEQFF.

The table lists this clone with a few counts. The chain couples TRBV2 to TRBJ1-1, with D uncertain. Germline V gives CDR1 SNHLY, CDR2 FYNNEI. V was clipped by 8 bases and J by 6 bases, with 13 bases between them. CDR3 size: 12 residues. In DNA form, the CDR3 reads TGTGCCAGCGGAGAGGGTCGTGCTGAAGCTTTCTTT. It specifies CASGEGRAEAFF.

V gene TRBV5-5 combines with J gene TRBJ2-5; 10 nucleotides match TRBD2. From germline, CDR1 is SGHKS and CDR2 YYEKEE (reference sequence). The CDR3 contains 16 residues. V dropped 5 bases and J dropped 2; count of bases not matched to a gene: 9. The CDR3 is CASSFGLAVGQETQYF. Here the CDR3 DNA reads TGTGCCAGCAGTTTTGGACTAGCGGTGGGGCAAGAGACCCAGTACTTC.

The gene calls are TRBV3-1 (or the pseudogene TRBV3-2) and TRBJ2-5; 12 bases align to TRBD2. Unmatched junction bases numbered 6, after V lost 2 bases and J lost 5 bases. Germline CDR1 reads LGHDT; CDR2 reads YNNKEL (reference sequence). This CDR3 is 16 amino acids long. The CDR3 sequence is CASSQPLAGGEETQYF. As DNA, the CDR3 is TGTGCCAGCAGCCAACCCCTAGCGGGGGGGGAGGAGACCCAGTACTTC.

This chain joins TRBV6-1 and TRBJ2-1; D ambiguous. Per the germline V gene, CDR1 is MNHNS and CDR2 is SASEGT. V was clipped by 1 base and J by 0 bases, with 13 bases between them. The CDR3 runs 17 residues. As DNA, the CDR3 is TGTGCCAGCAGTGAAGGAAAAAAACTGAGCTCCTACAATGAGCAGTTCTTC. Its protein product is CASSEGKKLSSYNEQFF.

This chain connects TRBV2 to TRBJ1-5; D is unresolved. Trimming took 4 bases from V and 5 from J, leaving 12 bases between them. This CDR3 is built from 14 residues. The germline gives CDR1 SNHLY, CDR2 FYNNEI. In nucleotides, the CDR3 is TGTGCCAGCAGTGGGGGAGGCTTCTATCAGCCCCAGCATTTT. Translating it yields CASSGGGFYQPQHF.

The V gene is TRBV5-8, the J gene TRBJ2-2; D may correspond to TRBD1 or TRBD2 (7 bases each). The germline CDR1 and CDR2 sequences are SGHTS and YDEGEE. This CDR3 is built from 16 residues. V lost 3 bases to trimming and J lost 3 bases, with 15 bases between them. CDR3 in DNA: TGTGCCAGCAGCTACCAGGGGGGGGGCTACACCGGGGAGCTGTTTTTT. It is translated as CASSYQGGGYTGELFF.

The chain links TRBV7-8 to TRBJ1-2; TRBD1 might be the D (5 bases). V was cut by 4 bases and J by 3 bases, with 15 bases left in between. Germline CDR1 is SGHVS and CDR2 is FQNEAQ. This CDR3 comprises 15 residues. This chain's CDR3 is CASSSGPSLDYGYTF. The CDR3 bases are TGTGCCAGCAGCTCGGGACCCTCCCTGGACTATGGCTACACCTTC.

This rearrangement joins TRBV5-1 to TRBJ2-1; D is perhaps TRBD1 or TRBD2 (5 bases each). Germline CDR1 and CDR2: SGHRS and YFSETQ. This CDR3 spans 16 amino acids. V was shortened by 0 bases and J by 5 bases, with 15 bases between the two germline ends. The CDR3 DNA sequence: TGCGCCAGCAGCTTGGCCGTGTGGGGGAGCCACAATGAGCAGTTCTTC. Translation gives CASSLAVWGSHNEQFF.

The V call is TRBV5-1, the J call TRBJ2-1, with 9 bases lining up with TRBD1. Losses at the gene ends were 4 bases for V and 9 bases for J; bases not matched to a gene: 11. The germline gives CDR1 SGHRS, CDR2 YFSETQ. This CDR3 is built from 15 residues. CDR3: CASSPVEQGAGEQFF. CDR3 in DNA: TGCGCCAGCAGCCCGGTGGAACAGGGGGCGGGTGAGCAGTTCTTC.

The chain links TRBV24-1 to TRBJ2-3, with TRBD2 as a possible D gene (7 bases). The CDR3 is made up of 18 amino acids. V was clipped by 2 bases and J by 4 bases, with 21 bases between them. Looked up from germline, CDR1 is KGHDR and CDR2 is SFDVKD. CDR3 bases: TGTGCCACCAGTGATTCACCTTGGGGGGGGCTCGGCCCAGATACGCAGTATTTT. It is translated as CATSDSPWGGLGPDTQYF.

The J gene is TRBJ1-6, the V gene TRBV5-1; D call uncertain. CDR3 length: 15 residues. V was pared by 0 bases and J by 8 bases, with 12 bases between. Germline-derived CDR1 and CDR2 are SGHRS and YFSETQ. CDR3 DNA: TGCGCCAGCAGCTTGGTACAGCTACCCGATTCACCCCTCCACTTT. It yields the protein CASSLVQLPDSPLHF.

This chain connects TRBV18 to TRBJ1-6; D remains unclear. Trimming shortened V by 3 bases and J by 7 bases, and 16 bases separated the two germline ends. CDR3 length: 16 amino acids. CDR1 KGHSH and CDR2 LQKENI come from the germline V gene. CDR3 sequence: CASSPGFKYDNSPLHF. The DNA for the CDR3 is TGTGCCAGCTCACCCGGTTTTAAGTATGACAATTCACCCCTCCACTTT.

The chain links TRBV19 to TRBJ1-4; 11 nucleotides align to TRBD1. V gave up 5 bases and J gave up 8 bases; unmatched junction bases: 10. The CDR3 is 16 amino acids. In germline, CDR1 is LNHDA, CDR2 SQIVND (reference sequence). Here the CDR3 DNA reads TGTGCCAGTAGTGCGGGACAGGGGGTCGGCAAAGAAAAACTGTTTTTT. It encodes CASSAGQGVGKEKLFF. Full variable domain (outside the CDR3, taken from reference TRBV19 and TRBJ1-4): DGGITQSPKYLFRKEGQNVTLSCEQNLNHDAMYWYRQDPGQGLRLIYYSQIVNDFQKGDIAEGYSVSREKKESFPLTVTSAQKNPTAFYLCASSAGQGVGKEKLFFGSGTQLSVL.

The V and J genes are TRBV4-3 and TRBJ1-4; D remains ambiguous. In germline, CDR1 is LGHNA, CDR2 YSLEER. The CDR3 totals 19 residues. Trimming cost V 0 bases and J 0 bases, with 17 bases left between them. The CDR3 protein is CASSQDTGLQAATNEKLFF. The CDR3 nucleotides are TGCGCCAGCAGCCAAGATACGGGGTTACAAGCGGCAACTAATGAAAAACTGTTTTTT.

The rearrangement links TRBV27 to TRBJ2-7, with TRBD2 matching 11 bases. The trim removed 5 bases at V and 2 bases at J, leaving 8 bases unmatched. Germline lookup yields CDR1 MNHEY and CDR2 SMNVEV (reference sequence). This CDR3 region has 16 residues. The CDR3: CASSRHSGGGPYEQYF. CDR3 nucleotide sequence: TGTGCCAGCAGTCGTCATAGCGGGGGGGGCCCCTACGAGCAGTACTTC.

CDR3 loop: CASSFGVYYEQYF. CDR3 bases: TGTGCCAGCAGTTTCGGGGTTTACTACGAGCAGTACTTC. The chain is built from TRBV27 and TRBJ2-7; maybe TRBD2 (5 bases). The CDR3 covers 13 residues. V was pared by 3 bases and J by 3 bases, with 9 bases between. Germline V gene sequence: CDR1 MNHEY, CDR2 SMNVEV (reference sequence).

This sequence joins TRBV9 and TRBJ1-1; D remains unclear. Germline CDR1 and CDR2: SGDLS and YYNGEE. V lost 0 bases and J 5 bases, leaving 8 bases between the germline ends. The CDR3 has 13 amino acids. Here the CDR3 reads CASSVGQKTEAFF. The CDR3 DNA reads as TGTGCCAGCAGCGTAGGACAAAAGACTGAAGCTTTCTTT.

V gene TRBV3-1 (or the pseudogene TRBV3-2) combines with J gene TRBJ2-1, with unresolved D. V lost 0 bases and J 4 bases, leaving 7 bases between the germline ends. This CDR3 is 14 amino acids long. Germline V lookup: CDR1 LGHDT, CDR2 YNNKEL (reference sequence). The CDR3 protein is CASSQDLGYNEQFF. The CDR3 nucleotides read TGTGCCAGCAGCCAAGATCTGGGTTACAATGAGCAGTTCTTC.

CDR3: CASGETALYGYTF. CDR3 nucleotides: TGTGCTAGTGGTGAGACAGCCCTCTATGGCTACACCTTC. V is TRBV12-5 and J is TRBJ1-2; D is perhaps TRBD1 (5 bases). The CDR3 totals 13 residues. V lost 5 bases to trimming and J lost 4 bases, with 11 bases between them. The germline V gene encodes CDR1 LGHNT and CDR2 FRNRAP.